Each of the 29 T cell receptor beta chains below was sequenced from the same sample in a study of regulatory T cells in long-lasting Graves disease. Time point: newly diagnosed GD, antithyroid drugs for less than 3 months. Construction of the TCR library relied on RNA isolated from PBMCs. The TCR beta library used iRepertoire HTBI primers with Arm-PCR amplification of CDR3. TCRdb used MiXCR to reprocess the multiplex PCR reads, holding one entry per CDR3 protein. This sample has a few hundred thousand distinct CDR3 sequences, with about 12% found just once. These data also formed part of another study, on T cells in Graves' hyperthyroidism and ophthalmopathy.

The sequencing here drew on peripheral blood mononuclear cells (PBMCs), taken at new diagnosis, from a patient treated with antithyroid drugs. The receptors shown here come from a woman aged 18-29 years with Graves disease.

This clonotype was detected only once. A far larger clone is one nucleotide away, so this likely arose from a read error. This sequence joins TRBV7-3 and TRBJ2-1, with TRBD2 identical over 9 bases. The J call is in doubt because the DNA end fits TRBJ2-5 better. Germline-derived CDR1 and CDR2 are SGHTA and FQGTGA. The CDR3 has 16 residues. CDR3 in amino acids: CASSEGSGGYGETQYF. The DNA of the CDR3 is TGTGCCAGCAGTGAGGGTAGCGGGGGCTACGGAGAGACCCAGTACTTC.

Ten or more counts support this clonotype. The V and J genes are TRBV7-9 and TRBJ2-7; D may match TRBD1 or TRBD2 (5 bases each). CDR1 is SEHNR and CDR2 is FQNEAQ in the germline V gene (reference sequence). V shed 11 bases and J shed 4 bases, with 18 bases lying between them. The CDR3 loop spans 13 amino acids. The CDR3 bases are TGTGCCGCCCGGAAGGGAGCAGGGTACGAGCAGTACTTC. This encodes CAARKGAGYEQYF.

This clonotype was found a few times. The rearrangement joins TRBV2 to TRBJ1-4; 12 nucleotides align to TRBD1. CDR1 and CDR2 (germline): SNHLY, FYNNEI. CDR3 length: 17 amino acids. V gave up 6 bases and J gave up 3 bases; unmatched junction bases: 8. CDR3 sequence reads: CASSPGQGALANEKLFF. In nucleotides, the CDR3 is TGTGCCAGCAGCCCGGGACAGGGGGCACTAGCTAATGAAAAACTGTTTTTT.

On this clonotype: A far larger clone lies a single base away; this is likely a read error. V is TRBV12-3 or TRBV12-4 and J is TRBJ2-3; TRBD2 matches 10 bases. V shed 6 bases, J shed 2 bases, and the junction held 11 bases outside the gene matches. This CDR3 is built from 17 residues. The CDR3 DNA reads as TGTGCCAGCAGCCAATACCCACTAGCGGGGAACACAGATACGCAGTATTTT. This gives the protein CASSQYPLAGNTDTQYF.

The rearrangement joins TRBV6-2 or TRBV6-3 to TRBJ2-1; D possibly corresponds to TRBD2 (5 bases). Between the trimmed V and J ends, which lost 7 bases and 4 bases, there was a span of 17 bases. Germline V gives CDR1 MNHEY, CDR2 SVGEGT. The CDR3 runs 15 residues. CDR3 DNA: TGTGCCAGCACTCCAAGAGGGAATCTTTACAATGAGCAGTTCTTC. Translating gives CASTPRGNLYNEQFF.

This clonotype was picked up many times. The gene calls are TRBV5-6 and TRBJ2-1; no firm D call. The germline V gene encodes CDR1 SGHDT and CDR2 YYEEEE. The length of the CDR3 is 16 residues. Trimming shortened V by 0 bases and J by 0 bases, and 10 bases separated the two germline ends. CDR3 protein: CASSLDGLSSYNEQFF. The CDR3 nucleotides are TGTGCCAGCAGCTTGGACGGGTTAAGCTCCTACAATGAGCAGTTCTTC.

The table lists this clonotype with many counts. The chain combines TRBV7-2 with TRBJ1-3; possibly TRBD1 for D (5 bases). Germline V gives CDR1 SGHTA, CDR2 FQGNSA. Trimming took 3 bases from V and 2 from J, leaving 14 bases between them. The CDR3 loop spans 16 amino acids. This CDR3 is CASSLATDIAGNTIYF. The CDR3 DNA reads as TGTGCCAGCAGCTTGGCCACGGACATAGCTGGAAACACCATATATTTT.

This clonotype was counted at least ten times. V usage is TRBV7-2 and J usage is TRBJ1-2; D uncertain. This CDR3 contains 16 residues. With 2 bases removed from V and 4 bases from J, the gap between germline ends came to 17 bases. Per the germline V gene, CDR1 is SGHTA and CDR2 is FQGNSA. The CDR3 nucleotides read TGTGCCAGCAGCTTAAGCTTAGAGGTCGCCCTCTATGGCTACACCTTC. The encoded protein is CASSLSLEVALYGYTF.

This clonotype showed up many times. The gene calls are TRBV12-3 or TRBV12-4 and TRBJ1-6; a possible D gene is TRBD1 (6 bases). This CDR3 is 12 amino acids long. Trimming pared 6 bases from V and 14 bases from J, leaving 14 bases between. Here the CDR3 reads CASRYRVKALHF. The DNA for the CDR3 is TGTGCCAGCAGGTACAGGGTCAAGGCCCTCCACTTT.

This clonotype was detected ten times or more. In nucleotides, the CDR3 is TGTGCCAGCAGCCGTGTGTGGGAGTCTGGGGCCAACGTCCTGACTTTC. Translated, it gives CASSRVWESGANVLTF. This rearrangement joins TRBV9 to TRBJ2-6, with D maybe TRBD2 (5 bases). The CDR3 has 16 residues. Germline-derived CDR1 and CDR2 are SGDLS and YYNGEE. V was pared by 4 bases and J by 1 base, with 12 bases between.

This clonotype was observed at least ten times. V usage is TRBV5-1 and J usage is TRBJ1-1; D is unclear. Germline V lookup: CDR1 SGHRS, CDR2 YFSETQ. The CDR3 has 12 amino acids. The germline V and J ends were trimmed by 2 bases and 3 bases, with 5 bases remaining between them. Here the CDR3 DNA reads TGCGCCAGCAGCTTTGGATACACTGAAGCTTTCTTT. Its translation: CASSFGYTEAFF.

The chain recombines TRBV9 with TRBJ1-5; D perhaps matches TRBD1 (5 bases). Trimming left V 4 bases short and J 3 bases short, with 14 bases between. This CDR3 region has 15 residues. Germline V gives CDR1 SGDLS, CDR2 YYNGEE. The CDR3 is CASSPGGPLNQPQHF. CDR3 bases: TGTGCCAGCAGCCCGGGGGGTCCCCTCAATCAGCCCCAGCATTTT.

This clonotype was observed many times. V gene TRBV11-1 combines with J gene TRBJ2-1, with 8 positions matching TRBD1. V shed 5 bases and J 1 base; nucleotides not matched to a gene: 7. In germline, CDR1 is SGHAT, CDR2 FQDESV (reference sequence). The CDR3 sequence is 16 residues long. CDR3 nucleotides: TGTGCCAGCAGCCCAGGACAGGGAGTTTCCTACAATGAGCAGTTCTTC. Encoded protein: CASSPGQGVSYNEQFF.

This clonotype was found many times. The J gene is TRBJ2-7, the V gene TRBV6-5; D gene ambiguous. The CDR3 is 14 residues long. CDR1 MNHEY and CDR2 SVGAGI come from the germline V gene. The V and J ends lost 0 bases and 2 bases respectively, with 8 bases between them. As DNA, the CDR3 is TGTGCCAGCAGTTACTCGCCCAAGACCTACGAGCAGTACTTC. It codes for CASSYSPKTYEQYF.

V is TRBV24-1 and J is TRBJ2-7; D not certain. This CDR3 has 13 amino acids. Germline V gene sequence: CDR1 KGHDR, CDR2 SFDVKD. V was trimmed by 3 bases and J by 3 bases, leaving 8 bases between them. The CDR3 loop is CATSDGSDYEQYF. The CDR3 region has the DNA TGTGCCACCAGTGATGGATCCGACTACGAGCAGTACTTC.

This clonotype was seen many times. The chain uses TRBV5-6 and TRBJ1-1; D remains ambiguous. The CDR3 is 14 residues long. Germline values: CDR1 SGHDT, CDR2 YYEEEE. Trimming took off 3 bases at V and 0 bases at J, with 9 bases between the two ends. Here the CDR3 reads CASSSGPLNTEAFF. DNA for the CDR3: TGTGCCAGCAGCTCCGGGCCCTTGAACACTGAAGCTTTCTTT.

This clonotype was seen ten or more times. The chain recombines TRBV12-3 or TRBV12-4 with TRBJ1-4; D gene unclear. The CDR3 extends over 12 amino acids. V shed 6 bases and J shed 10 bases, with 12 bases lying between them. The CDR3 sequence: CASSQSWGKLFF. As DNA, the CDR3 is TGTGCCAGCAGCCAGAGTTGGGGAAAACTGTTTTTT.

The V gene is TRBV20-1, the J gene TRBJ2-5; no clear D gene. V was trimmed by 6 bases and J by 2 bases, leaving 16 bases between them. CDR3 length: 14 residues. Germline V gene data show CDR1 as DFQATT and CDR2 as SNEGSKA (reference sequence). Here the CDR3 reads CSANPDYEQETQYF. The CDR3 nucleotides are TGCAGTGCCAACCCTGATTATGAACAAGAGACCCAGTACTTC.

The table lists this clonotype with many counts. This rearrangement joins TRBV7-6 to TRBJ2-1; D not resolved. Germline values: CDR1 SGHVS, CDR2 FNYEAQ. CDR3 length: 13 amino acids. V was shortened by 2 bases and J by 9 bases, with 11 bases between the two germline ends. The CDR3 region is CASSLISGLEQFF. The CDR3 bases are TGTGCCAGCAGCTTAATCAGTGGCCTTGAGCAGTTCTTC. The full variable domain, completed using reference TRBV7-6 and TRBJ2-1, is GAGVSQSPRYKVTKRGQDVALRCDPISGHVSLYWYRQALGQGPEFLTYFNYEAQQDKSGLPNDRFSAERPEGSISTLTIQRTEQRDSAMYRCASSLISGLEQFFGPGTRLTVL.

This clonotype has at least ten counts. V usage is TRBV7-8 and J usage is TRBJ1-2; TRBD1 aligns across 8 bases. Germline trimming cut 1 base from V and 3 bases from J; bases unmatched to any gene: 4. CDR3 length: 15 residues. Germline V gene data show CDR1 as SGHVS and CDR2 as FQNEAQ. Here the CDR3 DNA reads TGTGCCAGCAGCTTAGGGGCAGGGGGCGACTATGGCTACACCTTC. Protein: CASSLGAGGDYGYTF.

This clonotype was detected many times. The V call is TRBV3-1, the J call TRBJ2-7; TRBD2 might be the D (5 bases). CDR1 is LGHDT, CDR2 YNNKEL, per germline (reference sequence). The CDR3 loop spans 15 amino acids. V shed 0 bases and J shed 2 bases, with 11 bases lying between them. The CDR3 DNA reads as TGTGCCAGCAGCCAAGATCGACGGGAAACCTACGAGCAGTACGTC. It codes for CASSQDRRETYEQYV.

This clonotype was recorded many times. The genes are TRBV12-3 or TRBV12-4 and TRBJ1-5; a possible D gene is TRBD1 (5 bases). The CDR3 has 13 residues. The V end lost 5 bases, the J end lost 7 bases, and 12 bases lay between the germline ends. The chain's CDR3 is CASSRTGQQPQHF. Here the CDR3 DNA reads TGTGCCAGCAGTCGGACGGGGCAGCAGCCCCAGCATTTT.

At least ten counts were recorded for this clonotype. The gene calls are TRBV10-3 and TRBJ2-2, with D maybe TRBD2 (5 bases). Germline CDR1 ENHRY, CDR2 SYGVKD. Trimming took 11 bases from V and 7 from J, leaving 17 bases between them. CDR3 size: 13 residues. Written as DNA, the CDR3 is TGTGCCGTCCAAGGCGGGCGCGGCGGGGAGCTGTTTTTT. Translation: CAVQGGRGGELFF.

The chain recombines TRBV7-2 with TRBJ2-7, with D unclear. The V and J ends lost 2 bases and 3 bases respectively, with 8 bases between them. This CDR3 spans 13 amino acids. CDR1 is SGHTA and CDR2 is FQGNSA in the germline V gene. The CDR3 sequence: CASSLTVIYEQYV. CDR3 bases: TGTGCCAGCAGCTTAACGGTAATCTACGAGCAGTACGTC.

This clonotype was recorded many times. J is TRBJ1-4 and V is TRBV7-9; D remains unclear. V was trimmed by 8 bases and J by 6 bases, leaving 13 bases between them. The CDR3 is 13 amino acids. Germline V gene lookup returns CDR1 SEHNR and CDR2 FQNEAQ (reference sequence). Here the CDR3 reads CASRSGGYEKLFF. CDR3 in DNA: TGTGCCAGCCGTTCAGGAGGGTATGAAAAACTGTTTTTT.

This clonotype occurred a few times. The chain has TRBV7-3 and TRBJ2-1, with 13 positions matching TRBD2. Germline V gene sequence: CDR1 SGHTA, CDR2 FQGTGA. Unmatched junction bases numbered 8, after V lost 5 bases and J lost 4 bases. This CDR3 has 17 amino acids. The CDR3 loop reads CASSAGLAGAQYNEQFF. The CDR3 DNA reads as TGTGCCAGCAGCGCAGGACTAGCGGGGGCCCAGTACAATGAGCAGTTCTTC.

This clonotype was detected a few times. This chain connects TRBV5-5 to TRBJ2-7; D possibly matches TRBD1 or TRBD2 (6 bases each). Trimming took off 4 bases at V and 4 bases at J, with 12 bases between the two ends. Germline values: CDR1 SGHKS, CDR2 YYEKEE (reference sequence). The CDR3 contains 13 residues. The DNA of the CDR3 is TGTGCCAGCAGCCTAGGGGGGCCGTACGAGCAGTACGTC. Translating gives CASSLGGPYEQYV.

The V and J genes are TRBV6-1 and TRBJ2-3, with D tentatively TRBD2 (6 bases). V shed 3 bases and J shed 3 bases, with 13 bases lying between them. The CDR3 runs to 15 residues. CDR1 is MNHNS, CDR2 SASEGT, per germline. The CDR3 here is CASSEGGTPTDTQYF. The CDR3 nucleotides are TGTGCCAGCAGTGAGGGGGGAACCCCTACAGATACGCAGTATTTT.

As concerns this clonotype: A read error is possible here, since a much larger clone lies one base away. The rearrangement links TRBV6-9 to TRBJ1-1; TRBD1 is a possible D gene (5 bases). In germline, CDR1 is MNHGY, CDR2 SVAAGI. CDR3 length equals 13 residues. For the CDR3, the DNA is TGTGCCAGCAGTTCTTACAGGTTACCCGAAGCTTCCTTT. Translating gives CASSSYRLPEASF.